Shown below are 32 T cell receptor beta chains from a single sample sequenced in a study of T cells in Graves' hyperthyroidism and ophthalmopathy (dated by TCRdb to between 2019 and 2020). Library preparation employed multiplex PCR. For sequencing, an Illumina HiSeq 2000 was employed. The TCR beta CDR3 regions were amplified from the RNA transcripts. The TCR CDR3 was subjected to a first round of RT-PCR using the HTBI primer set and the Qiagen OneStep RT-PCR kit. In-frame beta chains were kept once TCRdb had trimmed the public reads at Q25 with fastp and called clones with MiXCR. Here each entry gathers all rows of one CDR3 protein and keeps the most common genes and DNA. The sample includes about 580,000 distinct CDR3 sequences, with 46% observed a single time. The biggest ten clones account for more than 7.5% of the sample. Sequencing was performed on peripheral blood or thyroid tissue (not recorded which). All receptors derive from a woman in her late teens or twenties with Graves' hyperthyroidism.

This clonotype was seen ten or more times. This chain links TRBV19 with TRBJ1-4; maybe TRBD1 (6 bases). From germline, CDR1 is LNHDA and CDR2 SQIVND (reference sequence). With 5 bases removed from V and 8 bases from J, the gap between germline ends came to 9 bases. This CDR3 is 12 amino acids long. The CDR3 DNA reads TGTGCCAGTAGTTTGGGGGCAGAAAAACTGTTTTTT. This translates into CASSLGAEKLFF.

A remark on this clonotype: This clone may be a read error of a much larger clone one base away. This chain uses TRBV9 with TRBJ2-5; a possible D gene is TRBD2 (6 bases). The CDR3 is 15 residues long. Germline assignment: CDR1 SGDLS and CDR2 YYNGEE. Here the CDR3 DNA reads TGCGCCGGCAGCCATTACGGGACTCCGGGGGAGACCCAGTACTTC. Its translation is CAGSHYGTPGETQYF.

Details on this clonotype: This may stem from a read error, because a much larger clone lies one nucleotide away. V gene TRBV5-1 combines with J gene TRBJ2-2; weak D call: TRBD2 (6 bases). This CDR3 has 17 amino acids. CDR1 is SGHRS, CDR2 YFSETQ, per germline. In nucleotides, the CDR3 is TGCGCCAGCAGCAAGGACGTGGTCGGGAGAAGCACCCGGGAGCTGTTTTTT. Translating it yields CASSKDVVGRSTRELFF.

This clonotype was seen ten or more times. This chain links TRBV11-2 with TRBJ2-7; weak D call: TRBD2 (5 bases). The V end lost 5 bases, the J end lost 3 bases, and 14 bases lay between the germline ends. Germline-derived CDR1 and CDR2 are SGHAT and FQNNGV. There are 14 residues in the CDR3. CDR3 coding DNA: TGTGCCAGCAGCCCGCAGAGGGCCGACTACGAGCAGTACTTC. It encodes CASSPQRADYEQYF.

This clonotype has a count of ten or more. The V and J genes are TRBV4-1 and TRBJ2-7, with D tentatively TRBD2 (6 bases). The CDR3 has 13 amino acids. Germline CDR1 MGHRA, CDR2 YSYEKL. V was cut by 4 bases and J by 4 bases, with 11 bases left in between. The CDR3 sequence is CASSREREYEQYF. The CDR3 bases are TGCGCCAGCAGCCGCGAACGGGAGTACGAGCAGTACTTC.

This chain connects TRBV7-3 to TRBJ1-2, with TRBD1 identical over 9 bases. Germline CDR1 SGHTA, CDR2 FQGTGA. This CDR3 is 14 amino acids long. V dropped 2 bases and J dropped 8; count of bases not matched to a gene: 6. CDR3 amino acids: CASSLEQGARGYTF. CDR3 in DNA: TGTGCCAGCAGCTTAGAACAGGGGGCGCGGGGCTACACCTTC.

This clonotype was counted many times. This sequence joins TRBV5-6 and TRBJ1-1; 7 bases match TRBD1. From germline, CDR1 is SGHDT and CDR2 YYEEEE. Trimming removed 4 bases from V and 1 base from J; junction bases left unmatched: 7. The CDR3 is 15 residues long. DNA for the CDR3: TGTGCCAGCAGCCCGAAGGGGGCGGAGAACACTGAAGCTTTCTTT. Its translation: CASSPKGAENTEAFF.

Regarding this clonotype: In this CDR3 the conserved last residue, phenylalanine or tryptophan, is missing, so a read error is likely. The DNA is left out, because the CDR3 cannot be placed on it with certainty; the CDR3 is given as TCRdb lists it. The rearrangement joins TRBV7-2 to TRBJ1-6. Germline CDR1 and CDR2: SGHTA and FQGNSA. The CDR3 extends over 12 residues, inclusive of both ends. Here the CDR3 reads CASSVSPITPTY.

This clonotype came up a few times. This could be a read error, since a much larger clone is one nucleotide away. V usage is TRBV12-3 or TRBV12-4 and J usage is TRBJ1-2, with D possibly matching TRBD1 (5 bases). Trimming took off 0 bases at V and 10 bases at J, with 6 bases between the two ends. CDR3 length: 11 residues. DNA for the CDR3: TGTGCCAGCAGTTTAGCAGGGGACTACACCTTC. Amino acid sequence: CASSLAGDYTF.

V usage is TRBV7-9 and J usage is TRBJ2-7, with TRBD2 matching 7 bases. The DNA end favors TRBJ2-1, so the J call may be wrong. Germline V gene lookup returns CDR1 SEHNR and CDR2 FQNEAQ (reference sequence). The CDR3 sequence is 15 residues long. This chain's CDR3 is CASRASGSSYNEQFF. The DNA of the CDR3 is TGTGCCAGCAGAGCTAGCGGCAGCTCCTACAATGAGCAGTTCTTC.

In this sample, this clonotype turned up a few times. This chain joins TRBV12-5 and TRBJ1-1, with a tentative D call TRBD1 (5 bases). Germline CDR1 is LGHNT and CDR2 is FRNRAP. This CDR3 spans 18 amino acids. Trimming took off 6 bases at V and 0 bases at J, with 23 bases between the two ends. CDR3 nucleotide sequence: TGTGCTAGTGGGACCCGTCGGGGCTTTCAAGGGATGAACACTGAAGCTTTCTTT. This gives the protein CASGTRRGFQGMNTEAFF.

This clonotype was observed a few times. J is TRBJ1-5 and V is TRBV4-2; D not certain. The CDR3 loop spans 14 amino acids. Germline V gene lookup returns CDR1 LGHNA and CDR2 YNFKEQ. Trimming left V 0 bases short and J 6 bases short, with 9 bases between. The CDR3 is CASSQDPTVQPQHF. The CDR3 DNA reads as TGTGCCAGCAGCCAAGATCCAACCGTTCAGCCCCAGCATTTT.

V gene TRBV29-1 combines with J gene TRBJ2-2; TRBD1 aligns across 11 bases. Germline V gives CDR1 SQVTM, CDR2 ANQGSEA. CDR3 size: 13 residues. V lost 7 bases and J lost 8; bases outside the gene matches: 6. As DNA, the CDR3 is TGCAGCGCGGGACAGGGGGTAGGAGGGGAGCTGTTTTTT. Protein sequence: CSAGQGVGGELFF.

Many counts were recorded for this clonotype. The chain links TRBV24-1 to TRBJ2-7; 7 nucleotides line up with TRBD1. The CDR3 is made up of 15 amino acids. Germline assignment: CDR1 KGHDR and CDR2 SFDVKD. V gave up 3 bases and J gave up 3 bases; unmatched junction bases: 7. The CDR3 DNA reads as TGTGCCACCAGTGATAGGGGACAGCCCGTCTACGAGCAGTACTTC. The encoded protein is CATSDRGQPVYEQYF.

The CDR3 nucleotides read TGTGCCAGCAGCCGGGGTACTGACGGAGAGCAGTTCTTC. Amino acid sequence: CASSRGTDGEQFF. The V and J genes are TRBV7-9 and TRBJ2-7, with D maybe TRBD2 (5 bases). The end of the DNA is better explained by TRBJ2-1, so the J call may be wrong. This CDR3 spans 13 amino acids. Germline CDR1 and CDR2: SEHNR and FQNEAQ (reference sequence).

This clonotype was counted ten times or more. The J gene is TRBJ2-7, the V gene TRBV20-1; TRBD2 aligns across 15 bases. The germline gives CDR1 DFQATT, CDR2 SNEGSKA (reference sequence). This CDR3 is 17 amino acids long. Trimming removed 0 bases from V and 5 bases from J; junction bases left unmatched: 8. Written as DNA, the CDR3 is TGCAGTGCTAGAGATCGGAGAGGGACTAGCGGGAGGCACGAGCAGTACTTC. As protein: CSARDRRGTSGRHEQYF.

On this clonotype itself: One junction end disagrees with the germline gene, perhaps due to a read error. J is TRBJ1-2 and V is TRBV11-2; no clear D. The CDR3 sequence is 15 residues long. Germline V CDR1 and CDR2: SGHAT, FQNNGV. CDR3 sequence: CASSQGTGTNYGYTF. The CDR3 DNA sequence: TGCGCCAGCAGCCAAGGCACCGGGACTAACTATGGCTACACCTTC.

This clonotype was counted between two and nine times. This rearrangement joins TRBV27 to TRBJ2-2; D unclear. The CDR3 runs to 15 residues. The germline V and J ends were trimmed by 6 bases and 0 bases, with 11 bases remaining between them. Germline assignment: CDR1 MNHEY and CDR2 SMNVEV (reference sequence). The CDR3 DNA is TGTGCCAGCAGGAGTCTGGCGGCGAACACCGGGGAGCTGTTTTTT. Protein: CASRSLAANTGELFF.

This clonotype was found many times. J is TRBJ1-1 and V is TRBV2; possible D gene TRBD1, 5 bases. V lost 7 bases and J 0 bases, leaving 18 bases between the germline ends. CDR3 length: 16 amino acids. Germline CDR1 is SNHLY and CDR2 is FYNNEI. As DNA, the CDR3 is TGTGCCAGCAACCCCCGGAATCAGGGAATGAACACTGAAGCTTTCTTT. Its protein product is CASNPRNQGMNTEAFF.

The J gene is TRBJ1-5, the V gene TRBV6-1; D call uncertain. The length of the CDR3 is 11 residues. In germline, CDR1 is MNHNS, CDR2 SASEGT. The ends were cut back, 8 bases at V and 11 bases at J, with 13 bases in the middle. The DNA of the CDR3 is TGTGCCAGCGGGGTGCGAGAGACCCAGCATTTT. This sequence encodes CASGVRETQHF.

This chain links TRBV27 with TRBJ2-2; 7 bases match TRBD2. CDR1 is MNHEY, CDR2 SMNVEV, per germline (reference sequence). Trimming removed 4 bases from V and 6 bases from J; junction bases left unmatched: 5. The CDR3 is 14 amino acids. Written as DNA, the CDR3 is TGTGCCAGCAGTTCCGGGACTATGGCCGGGGAGCTGTTTTTT. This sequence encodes CASSSGTMAGELFF.

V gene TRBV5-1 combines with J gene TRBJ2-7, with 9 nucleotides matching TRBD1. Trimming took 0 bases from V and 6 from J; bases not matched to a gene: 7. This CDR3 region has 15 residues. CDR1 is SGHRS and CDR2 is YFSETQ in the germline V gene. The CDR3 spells CASSLAGTGRLEQYF. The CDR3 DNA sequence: TGCGCCAGCAGCTTGGCCGGGACAGGGCGTCTCGAGCAGTACTTC.

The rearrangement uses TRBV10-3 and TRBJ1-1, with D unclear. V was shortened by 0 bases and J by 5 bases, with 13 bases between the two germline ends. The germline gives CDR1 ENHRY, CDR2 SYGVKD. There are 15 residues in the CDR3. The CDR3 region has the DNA TGTGCCATCAGTGAGTCTCCGGTGGGGAGAACTGAAGCTTTCTTT. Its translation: CAISESPVGRTEAFF.

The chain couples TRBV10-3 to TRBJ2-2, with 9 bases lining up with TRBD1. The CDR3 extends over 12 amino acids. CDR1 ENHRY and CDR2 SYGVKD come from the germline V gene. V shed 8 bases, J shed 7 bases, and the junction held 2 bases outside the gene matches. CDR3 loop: CAIAGQGGELFF. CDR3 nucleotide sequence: TGTGCCATCGCGGGACAGGGCGGGGAGCTGTTTTTT.

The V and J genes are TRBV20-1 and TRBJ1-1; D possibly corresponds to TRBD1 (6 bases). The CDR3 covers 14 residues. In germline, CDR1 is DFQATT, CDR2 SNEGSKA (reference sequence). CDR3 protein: CRTRARGANTEAFF. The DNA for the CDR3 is TGCAGGACTAGGGCCAGGGGTGCGAACACTGAAGCTTTCTTT.

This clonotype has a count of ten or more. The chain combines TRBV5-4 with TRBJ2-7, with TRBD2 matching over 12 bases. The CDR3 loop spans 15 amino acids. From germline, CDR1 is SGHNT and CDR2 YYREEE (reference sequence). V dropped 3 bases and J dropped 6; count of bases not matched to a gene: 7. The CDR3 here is CASSSLAGGLLEQYF. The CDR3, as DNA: TGTGCCAGCAGCTCACTAGCGGGAGGACTTCTCGAGCAGTACTTC.

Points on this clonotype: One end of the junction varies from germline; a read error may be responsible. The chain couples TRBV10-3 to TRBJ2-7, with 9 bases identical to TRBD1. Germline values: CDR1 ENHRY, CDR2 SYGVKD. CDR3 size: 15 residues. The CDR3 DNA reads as TGTGCCAGCAGTTTTGAGGGACAGGGAAGCTACGAGCAGTACTTC. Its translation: CASSFEGQGSYEQYF.

The CDR3 nucleotides read TGTGCCAGCAGTGAAACCCCGAATGAAAAACTGTTTTTT. Translating gives CASSETPNEKLFF. The genes are TRBV6-5 and TRBJ1-4; D ambiguous. Looked up from germline, CDR1 is MNHEY and CDR2 is SVGAGI. Trimming left V 5 bases short and J 5 bases short, with 9 bases between. The CDR3 consists of 13 residues.

This CDR3 reads CASSQGRNNEKLFF. DNA of the CDR3: TGTGCCAGCTCACAAGGACGGAACAATGAAAAACTGTTTTTT. The chain links TRBV18 to TRBJ1-4; no clear D gene. This CDR3 has 14 amino acids. Per germline, CDR1 KGHSH and CDR2 LQKENI. Trimming removed 4 bases from V and 5 bases from J, with 11 bases in between.

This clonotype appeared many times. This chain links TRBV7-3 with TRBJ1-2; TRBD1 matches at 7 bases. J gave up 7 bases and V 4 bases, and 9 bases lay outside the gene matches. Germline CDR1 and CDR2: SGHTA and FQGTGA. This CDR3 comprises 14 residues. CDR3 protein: CASSSRTGGGGYTF. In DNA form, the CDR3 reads TGTGCCAGCAGCTCCCGGACAGGAGGAGGTGGCTACACCTTC.

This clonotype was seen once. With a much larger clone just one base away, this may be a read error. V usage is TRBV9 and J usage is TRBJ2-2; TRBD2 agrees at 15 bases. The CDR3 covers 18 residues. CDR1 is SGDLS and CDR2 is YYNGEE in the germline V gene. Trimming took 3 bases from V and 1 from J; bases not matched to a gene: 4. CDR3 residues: CASSGGTSGRLNTGELFF. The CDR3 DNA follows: TGTGCCAGCAGCGGGGGGACTAGCGGGAGGCTGAACACCGGGGAGCTGTTTTTT.

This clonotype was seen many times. CDR3 in amino acids: CATSDLDSPLHF. CDR3 in DNA: TGTGCCACCAGTGATTTAGATTCACCCCTCCACTTT. The gene calls are TRBV24-1 and TRBJ1-6; D is uncertain. In germline, CDR1 is KGHDR, CDR2 SFDVKD. V gave up 1 base and J gave up 8 bases, with 2 bases separating them. CDR3 size: 12 residues.